Below are 4 T cell receptor beta chains sequenced from a single sample in a study of T cell responses to AZD1222 COVID-19 vaccine. Libraries were prepared by immunoSEQ multiplex PCR; TCRdb keeps only in-frame clonotypes and omits some of them. The sample holds 150,000 to 200,000 clones, around nine tenths seen once. The sample consisted of peripheral blood, taken 28 days after the second AZD1222 dose. These TCRs come from an adult who received the AZD1222 COVID-19 vaccine.

The CDR3 protein is CASSHLEGYTF. The CDR3 DNA sequence: TGTGCCAGCAGCCATTTAGAAGGCTACACCTTC. J is TRBJ1-2 and V is TRBV3-1 (or the pseudogene TRBV3-2); D ambiguous. The CDR3 runs 11 residues. Germline V gene data show CDR1 as LGHDT and CDR2 as YNNKEL (reference sequence). V was trimmed by 3 bases and J by 8 bases, leaving 7 bases between them.

The chain carries TRBV7-6 and TRBJ2-1, with D possibly matching TRBD1 (5 bases). Trimming left V 1 base short and J 7 bases short, with 17 bases between. CDR1 SGHVS and CDR2 FNYEAQ come from the germline V gene. The length of the CDR3 is 16 residues. CDR3 in DNA: TGTGCCAGCAGCTTAGGCCAGGGTGCAGTAGTGAATGAGCAGTTCTTC. Translating it yields CASSLGQGAVVNEQFF.

This rearrangement joins TRBV19 to TRBJ2-7; D is possibly TRBD1 or TRBD2 (5 bases each). CDR3 size: 13 residues. Trimming removed 6 bases at V and 5 bases at J, with 14 bases between. Germline values: CDR1 LNHDA, CDR2 SQIVND (reference sequence). The CDR3 sequence: CASSPSEGNEQYF. DNA of the CDR3: TGTGCCAGTAGCCCGAGTGAGGGGAACGAGCAGTACTTC.

The chain combines TRBV7-9 with TRBJ2-5; D is uncertain. The germline V gene encodes CDR1 SEHNR and CDR2 FQNEAQ (reference sequence). The CDR3 has 15 residues. Trimming cost V 5 bases and J 2 bases, with 15 bases left between them. The CDR3 protein is CASSINDGKQETQYF. CDR3 DNA sequence: TGTGCCAGCAGCATAAATGACGGAAAACAAGAGACCCAGTACTTC. The variable domain in full, with the rest retrieved from reference TRBV7-9 and TRBJ2-5, is DTGVSQNPRHKITKRGQNVTFRCDPISEHNRLYWYRQTLGQGPEFLTYFQNEAQLEKSRLLSDRFSAERPKGSFSTLEIQRTEQGDSAMYLCASSINDGKQETQYFGPGTRLLVL.